These 23 T cell receptor beta chains were all obtained from the same sample, sequenced in a study of T cell responses to AZD1222 COVID-19 vaccine. Sequenced by immunoSEQ multiplex PCR; TCRdb stores in-frame clones only, minus some. This table has about 75,000 clones, around 90% appearing once. The material was peripheral blood, obtained 28 days after the second AZD1222 dose. The receptors were gathered from an adult who received the AZD1222 COVID-19 vaccine.

The chain uses TRBV30 and TRBJ2-7; 11 bases are shared with TRBD2. The J segment lost 4 bases and the V segment lost 5 bases, leaving 10 bases of the junction unmatched. This CDR3 comprises 15 residues. The germline V gene encodes CDR1 GTSNPN and CDR2 SVGIG (reference sequence). The CDR3 spells CAWAPLAGGPYEQYF. For the CDR3, the DNA is TGTGCCTGGGCCCCCCTAGCGGGGGGCCCTTACGAGCAGTACTTC.

The chain couples TRBV7-9 to TRBJ1-1, with a tentative D call TRBD1 (5 bases). The CDR3 loop spans 15 amino acids. V dropped 3 bases and J dropped 1 base, with 12 bases sitting between them. Germline CDR1 SEHNR, CDR2 FQNEAQ (reference sequence). Here the CDR3 reads CASSLRDPGNTEAFF. The CDR3 DNA follows: TGTGCCAGCAGCTTGAGGGACCCTGGGAACACTGAAGCTTTCTTT.

J is TRBJ1-1 and V is TRBV5-1, with 9 bases aligning to TRBD1. Trimming removed 2 bases from V and 5 bases from J; junction bases left unmatched: 10. There are 16 residues in the CDR3. Germline assignment: CDR1 SGHRS and CDR2 YFSETQ. DNA of the CDR3: TGCGCCAGCAGCTTATTTTCGGGACAGGGTCTGACTGAAGCTTTCTTT. Translated, it gives CASSLFSGQGLTEAFF.

J is TRBJ2-7 and V is TRBV28, with 7 bases identical to TRBD1. Germline CDR1 reads MDHEN; CDR2 reads SYDVKM. The CDR3 has 13 amino acids. Trimming at V came to 8 bases and at J to 4 bases, leaving 8 bases not matched to a gene. CDR3: CASWGQIPYEQYF. The DNA of the CDR3 is TGTGCCAGCTGGGGACAGATACCTTACGAGCAGTACTTC.

This clone is a singleton in its sample. The chain couples TRBV7-3 to TRBJ2-3; D is perhaps TRBD2 (6 bases). The germline CDR1 and CDR2 sequences are SGHTA and FQGTGA. V shed 10 bases and J shed 5 bases, with 16 bases lying between them. The CDR3 is 13 amino acids. The CDR3 here is CATSAQGGDTQYF. The CDR3 nucleotides are TGTGCCACCTCGGCCCAGGGAGGAGATACGCAGTATTTT.

The genes are TRBV5-1 and TRBJ2-3; D might be TRBD2 (6 bases). The CDR3 contains 13 residues. V shed 4 bases and J shed 6 bases, with 12 bases lying between them. In germline, CDR1 is SGHRS, CDR2 YFSETQ. The CDR3 DNA follows: TGCGCCAGCAGCATCGGGGGATTGGATACGCAGTATTTT. Amino acid sequence: CASSIGGLDTQYF.

This rearrangement joins TRBV19 to TRBJ1-1; the match to TRBD1 covers 7 bases. This CDR3 contains 14 residues. Germline loops: CDR1 LNHDA, CDR2 SQIVND (reference sequence). Trimming cost V 5 bases and J 4 bases; bases outside gene matches: 7. CDR3 amino acids: CASSVPQGTTEAFF. CDR3 in DNA: TGTGCCAGTAGTGTCCCACAGGGGACCACTGAAGCTTTCTTT. The full variable domain, completed using reference TRBV19 and TRBJ1-1, is DGGITQSPKYLFRKEGQNVTLSCEQNLNHDAMYWYRQDPGQGLRLIYYSQIVNDFQKGDIAEGYSVSREKKESFPLTVTSAQKNPTAFYLCASSVPQGTTEAFFGQGTRLTVV.

The rearrangement joins TRBV5-6 to TRBJ2-7, with D hard to call. This CDR3 has 11 amino acids. Trimming cost V 3 bases and J 7 bases, with 8 bases left between them. Germline CDR1 is SGHDT and CDR2 is YYEEEE. Written as DNA, the CDR3 is TGTGCCAGCAGCTCGGCTGGGGAGCAGTACTTC. Protein product: CASSSAGEQYF.

This clone has a handful of counts. The chain has TRBV6-1 and TRBJ1-5, with D unresolved. V lost 2 bases to trimming and J lost 0 bases, with 11 bases between them. There are 16 residues in the CDR3. In germline, CDR1 is MNHNS, CDR2 SASEGT. CDR3 in amino acids: CASSELAAYSNQPQHF. CDR3 sequence (DNA): TGTGCCAGCAGTGAACTGGCGGCGTATAGCAATCAGCCCCAGCATTTT.

V usage is TRBV2 and J usage is TRBJ2-7; 9 bases agree with TRBD1. This CDR3 region has 15 residues. Per the germline V gene, CDR1 is SNHLY and CDR2 is FYNNEI. V shed 3 bases and J 3 bases; nucleotides not matched to a gene: 6. CDR3 sequence: CASSDFADRGYEQYF. CDR3 DNA sequence: TGTGCCAGCAGTGACTTCGCGGACAGGGGCTACGAGCAGTACTTC. Supplemented by reference TRBV2 and TRBJ2-7, the full variable domain reads EPEVTQTPSHQVTQMGQEVILRCVPISNHLYFYWYRQILGQKVEFLVSFYNNEISEKSEIFDDQFSVERPDGSNFTLKIRSTKLEDSAMYFCASSDFADRGYEQYFGPGTRLTVT.

This chain joins TRBV4-1 and TRBJ1-2; weak D call: TRBD1 (5 bases). Germline-derived CDR1 and CDR2 are MGHRA and YSYEKL. The CDR3 is made up of 16 amino acids. Deletions cut 2 bases from V and 7 bases from J, with 20 bases between. The CDR3 region is CASSQPGQALISGYTF. The CDR3 DNA reads as TGCGCCAGCAGCCAACCCGGACAAGCCTTAATATCTGGCTACACCTTC.

The chain is built from TRBV6-5 and TRBJ1-5; the D gene is possibly TRBD1 (6 bases). Germline lookup yields CDR1 MNHEY and CDR2 SVGAGI. The CDR3 sequence is 15 residues long. Trimming cost V 6 bases and J 7 bases, with 19 bases left between them. The DNA of the CDR3 is TGTGCCAGCAGCCCCAGGGGCCAGGGACGACAGCCCCAGCATTTT. Amino acids: CASSPRGQGRQPQHF.

The chain has TRBV14 and TRBJ2-1; TRBD1 agrees at 7 bases. Germline assignment: CDR1 SGHDN and CDR2 FVKESK. The CDR3 is 13 amino acids. V shed 6 bases, J shed 13 bases, and the junction held 12 bases outside the gene matches. The CDR3 nucleotides read TGTGCCAGCAGTACCAACATCAGGACAGGACAGTTCTTC. As protein: CASSTNIRTGQFF.

A note on this clone: An end of the junction differs from the germline gene, which may be a read error. The V call is TRBV7-9, the J call TRBJ2-7, with TRBD1 as a possible D gene (5 bases). CDR3 size: 10 residues. Germline CDR1 is SEHNR and CDR2 is FQNEAQ (reference sequence). The CDR3 DNA sequence: TGTGCCAGCAGCTTAGAAGGGGCTTCCTTC. Its translation is CASSLEGASF.

The chain has TRBV7-2 and TRBJ1-2, with a tentative D call TRBD1 (6 bases). CDR1 is SGHTA and CDR2 is FQGNSA in the germline V gene. V was trimmed by 1 base and J by 7 bases, leaving 13 bases between them. The CDR3 sequence is 14 residues long. The CDR3 reads CASSLGSTGSGYTF. CDR3 coding DNA: TGTGCCAGCAGCTTAGGTTCGACAGGTTCTGGCTACACCTTC. Combining the CDR3 with reference TRBV7-2 and TRBJ1-2 gives the whole variable domain GAGVSQSPSNKVTEKGKDVELRCDPISGHTALYWYRQSLGQGLEFLIYFQGNSAPDKSGLPSDRFSAERTGGSVSTLTIQRTQQEDSAVYLCASSLGSTGSGYTFGSGTRLTVV.

The V and J genes are TRBV14 and TRBJ2-5; no reliable D call. The CDR3 length is 14 residues. Trimming took 4 bases from V and 4 from J, leaving 13 bases between them. In germline, CDR1 is SGHDN, CDR2 FVKESK. The CDR3 region has the DNA TGTGCCAGCAGCCGGGCATGGGGTCCAGAGACCCAGTACTTC. Its protein is CASSRAWGPETQYF.

The rearrangement uses TRBV11-1 and TRBJ1-3; no clear D. Germline V gene lookup returns CDR1 SGHAT and CDR2 FQDESV (reference sequence). The ends were cut back, 1 base at V and 0 bases at J, with 10 bases in the middle. This CDR3 has 16 amino acids. The CDR3 here is CASSLEPFFSGNTIYF. CDR3 DNA sequence: TGTGCCAGCAGCTTAGAACCCTTCTTCTCTGGAAACACCATATATTTT.

The rearrangement uses TRBV4-3 and TRBJ2-3; TRBD2 matches 7 bases. CDR3 length: 15 residues. Trimming cost V 1 base and J 1 base; bases outside gene matches: 2. CDR1 is LGHNA, CDR2 YSLEER, per germline. CDR3 in DNA: TGCGCCAGCAGCCAAGGCCTAGCGGGCACAGATACGCAGTATTTT. This translates into CASSQGLAGTDTQYF.

This chain links TRBV6-5 with TRBJ2-2, with 10 bases aligning to TRBD2. This CDR3 spans 15 amino acids. Trimming removed 2 bases from V and 5 bases from J; junction bases left unmatched: 2. From germline, CDR1 is MNHEY and CDR2 SVGAGI. The CDR3 here is CASSYPSGGTGELFF. CDR3 sequence (DNA): TGTGCCAGCAGTTACCCTAGCGGGGGAACCGGGGAGCTGTTTTTT.

The rearrangement links TRBV12-3 or TRBV12-4 to TRBJ2-7; the D is unclear. V was shortened by 3 bases and J by 2 bases, with 8 bases between the two germline ends. The CDR3 extends over 13 amino acids. The CDR3 loop is CASSFLSTYEQYF. The CDR3 DNA sequence: TGTGCCAGCAGTTTTTTGTCCACCTACGAGCAGTACTTC.

The chain links TRBV19 to TRBJ2-2, with D perhaps being TRBD1 or TRBD2 (6 bases each). CDR3 length: 15 residues. CDR1 is LNHDA, CDR2 SQIVND, per germline (reference sequence). Deletions cut 3 bases from V and 6 bases from J, with 14 bases between. The chain's CDR3 is CASSMGGGSPGELFF. The DNA of the CDR3 is TGTGCCAGTAGTATGGGGGGCGGTAGCCCCGGGGAGCTGTTTTTT. Looking up the rest from reference TRBV19 and TRBJ2-2 gives the full variable domain: DGGITQSPKYLFRKEGQNVTLSCEQNLNHDAMYWYRQDPGQGLRLIYYSQIVNDFQKGDIAEGYSVSREKKESFPLTVTSAQKNPTAFYLCASSMGGGSPGELFFGEGSRLTVL.

V is TRBV5-1 and J is TRBJ2-4; tentatively, D is TRBD1 (6 bases). Germline CDR1 is SGHRS and CDR2 is YFSETQ. The CDR3 extends over 15 amino acids. V was trimmed by 2 bases and J by 6 bases, leaving 15 bases between them. CDR3 protein: CASSFGGGAGNIQYF. Written as DNA, the CDR3 is TGCGCCAGCAGCTTTGGTGGGGGCGCCGGAAACATTCAGTACTTC.

The chain links TRBV19 to TRBJ2-5; a weak D match, TRBD2 (6 bases). CDR3 length: 14 amino acids. V lost 4 bases, J lost 4 bases, and 13 bases lay in between. The germline CDR1 and CDR2 sequences are LNHDA and SQIVND (reference sequence). This CDR3 reads CASSSPGLLETQYF. In DNA form, the CDR3 reads TGTGCCAGTAGTAGTCCGGGACTTTTAGAGACCCAGTACTTC.